This T cell receptor beta chain was documented in a study of blood T cells in healthy people across ages. The CDR3 runs 14 residues. The germline CDR1 and CDR2 sequences are SQVTM and ANQGSEA. Trimming took 2 bases from V and 4 from J; bases not matched to a gene: 3. Then a second PCR, running roughly 7 to 12 cycles, was carried out with a sample-barcoded 5' primer and a J-beta primer mix. TCRdb re-called the 5' RACE reads through MiXCR, storing one row per CDR3 protein. The sample contains about 730,000 distinct CDR3 sequences, around 46% of which appear only once. The chain recombines TRBV29-1 with TRBJ2-2, with TRBD1 matching 8 bases. The sequence came from a woman in her fifties or sixties in good health. Sequencing was carried out using blood. CDR3 DNA: TGCAGCGTTGAAAGTGACAGGGGCACCGGGGAGCTGTTTTTT. Its protein product is CSVESDRGTGELFF.